These 7 T cell receptor beta chains share one sample of origin, sequenced in a study of vaccination and CD4 T cells after COVID-19. With the Oncomine TCR Beta short-read assay, DNA from cultured CD4+ T cells was sequenced. TCRdb fed the PCR reads into MiXCR, producing one record per CDR3 protein. The sample has roughly 9,600 distinct CDR3 sequences; approximately 35% are singletons. What these receptors recognize is not known. The treatment: approximately 10-day PBMC culture with coronavirus spike peptide pools or control peptides (ViraFEST assay). It was before the COVID-19 pandemic (2011-2018) that the unexposed donor's CD4+ T cells were collected. The sample was CD4+ T cells from blood, cultured in vitro. Every receptor here comes from a human donor in good health.

This clonotype occurred a few times. The rearrangement uses TRBV6-1 and TRBJ1-5; D is possibly TRBD1 (6 bases). There are 15 residues in the CDR3. The V gene's germline CDR1 is MNHNS and CDR2 SASEGT. Trimming pared 7 bases from V and 4 bases from J, leaving 17 bases between. CDR3 nucleotide sequence: TGTGCCAGCACTCCCACGGGGACATCTAATCAGCCCCAGCATTTT. It is translated as CASTPTGTSNQPQHF.

The V call is TRBV10-3, the J call TRBJ2-5; D may be TRBD2 (5 bases). V dropped 0 bases and J dropped 4 bases, with 6 bases sitting between them. Germline CDR1 reads ENHRY; CDR2 reads SYGVKD. There are 13 residues in the CDR3. As DNA, the CDR3 is TGTGCCATCAGTGAGTCGCGGGTAGAGACCCAGTACTTC. Amino acids: CAISESRVETQYF.

The V call is TRBV12-3 or TRBV12-4, the J call TRBJ1-2; tentative D call: TRBD1 (6 bases). Between the trimmed V and J ends, which lost 7 bases and 2 bases, there was a span of 14 bases. The CDR3 is 14 amino acids. In DNA form, the CDR3 reads TGTGCCAGCAAAAACAGGGCATCCAACTATGGCTACACCTTC. This encodes CASKNRASNYGYTF.

This chain links TRBV5-1 with TRBJ1-2, with a possible D match to TRBD1 (6 bases). V dropped 3 bases and J dropped 4 bases, with 19 bases sitting between them. This CDR3 contains 16 residues. CDR1 is SGHRS and CDR2 is YFSETQ in the germline V gene. The CDR3: CASSSDRGPRGYGYTF. In DNA form, the CDR3 reads TGCGCCAGCAGCTCGGACCGGGGGCCCCGCGGCTATGGCTACACCTTC.

This rearrangement joins TRBV20-1 to TRBJ2-4; 7 bases fit TRBD2. CDR3 length: 17 residues. Per germline, CDR1 DFQATT and CDR2 SNEGSKA (reference sequence). Trimming at V came to 1 base and at J to 0 bases, leaving 9 bases not matched to a gene. CDR3 sequence (DNA): TGCAGTGCTAGAGCCGGACCGGGGGGTGGAGCCAAAAACATTCAGTACTTC. Amino acids: CSARAGPGGGAKNIQYF.

This clonotype was seen a few times. The rearrangement uses TRBV7-9 and TRBJ1-5; no firm D call. The CDR3 extends over 14 amino acids. Germline V lookup: CDR1 SEHNR, CDR2 FQNEAQ (reference sequence). V was cut by 1 base and J by 3 bases, with 7 bases left in between. The CDR3 DNA reads as TGTGCCAGCAGCTTAGAGACCCCCAATCAGCCCCAGCATTTT. It translates to CASSLETPNQPQHF.

This chain joins TRBV5-6 and TRBJ2-7, with 8 bases that match TRBD2. CDR1 is SGHDT, CDR2 YYEEEE, per germline. The CDR3 has 16 amino acids. The V segment lost 2 bases and the J segment 6 bases; nucleotides outside the gene matches: 13. CDR3 nucleotides: TGTGCCAGCAGCTTAGGACCGGGACTAGAGGCTCGCGAGCAGTACTTC. It yields the protein CASSLGPGLEAREQYF. The variable domain in full, with the rest retrieved from reference TRBV5-6 and TRBJ2-7, is DAGVTQSPTHLIKTRGQQVTLRCSPKSGHDTVSWYQQALGQGPQFIFQYYEEEERQRGNFPDRFSGHQFPNYSSELNVNALLLGDSALYLCASSLGPGLEAREQYFGPGTRLTVT.